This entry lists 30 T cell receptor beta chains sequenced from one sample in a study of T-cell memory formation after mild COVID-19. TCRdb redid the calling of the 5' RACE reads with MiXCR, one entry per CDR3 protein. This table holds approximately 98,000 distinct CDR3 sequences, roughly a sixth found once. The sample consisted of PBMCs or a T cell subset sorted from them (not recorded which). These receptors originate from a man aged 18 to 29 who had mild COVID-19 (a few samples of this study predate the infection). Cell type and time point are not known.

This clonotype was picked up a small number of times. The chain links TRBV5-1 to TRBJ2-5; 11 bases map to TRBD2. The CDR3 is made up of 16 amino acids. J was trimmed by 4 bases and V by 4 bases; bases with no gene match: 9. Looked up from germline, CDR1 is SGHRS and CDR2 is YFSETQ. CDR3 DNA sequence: TGCGCCAGCAGCAGGCTTCCTGGGACTAGCGGAGAGACCCAGTACTTC. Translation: CASSRLPGTSGETQYF.

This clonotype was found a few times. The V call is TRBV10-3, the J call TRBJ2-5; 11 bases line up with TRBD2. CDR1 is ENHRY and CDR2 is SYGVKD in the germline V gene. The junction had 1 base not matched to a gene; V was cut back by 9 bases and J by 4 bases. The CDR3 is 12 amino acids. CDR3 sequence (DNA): TGTGCCATTGGGACTAGCGGAGAGACCCAGTACTTC. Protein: CAIGTSGETQYF.

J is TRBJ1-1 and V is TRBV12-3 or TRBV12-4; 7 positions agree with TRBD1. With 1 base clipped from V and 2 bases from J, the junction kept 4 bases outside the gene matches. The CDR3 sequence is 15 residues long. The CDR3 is CASSLGQGSNTEAFF. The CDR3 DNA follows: TGTGCCAGCAGTTTAGGACAGGGCTCCAACACTGAAGCTTTCTTT.

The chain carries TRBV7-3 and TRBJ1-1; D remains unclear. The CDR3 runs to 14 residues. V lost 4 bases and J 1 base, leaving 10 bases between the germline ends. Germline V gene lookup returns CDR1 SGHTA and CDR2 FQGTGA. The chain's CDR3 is CASSYLGGNTEAFF. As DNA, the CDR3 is TGTGCCAGCAGCTACTTGGGTGGGAACACTGAAGCTTTCTTT.

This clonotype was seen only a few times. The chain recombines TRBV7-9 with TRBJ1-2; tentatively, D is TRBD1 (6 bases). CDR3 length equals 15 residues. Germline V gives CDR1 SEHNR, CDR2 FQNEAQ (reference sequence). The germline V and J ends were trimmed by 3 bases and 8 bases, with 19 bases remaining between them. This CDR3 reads CASSFLTDSGLGYTF. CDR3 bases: TGTGCCAGCAGCTTCTTAACGGACAGCGGTCTGGGCTACACCTTC.

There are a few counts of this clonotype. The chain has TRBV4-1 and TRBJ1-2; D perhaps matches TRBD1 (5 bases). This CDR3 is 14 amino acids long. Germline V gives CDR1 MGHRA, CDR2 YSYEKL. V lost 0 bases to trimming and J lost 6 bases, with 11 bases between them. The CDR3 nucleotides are TGCGCCAGCAGCCAAGACCGGGGGTTCAATGGCTACACCTTC. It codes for CASSQDRGFNGYTF.

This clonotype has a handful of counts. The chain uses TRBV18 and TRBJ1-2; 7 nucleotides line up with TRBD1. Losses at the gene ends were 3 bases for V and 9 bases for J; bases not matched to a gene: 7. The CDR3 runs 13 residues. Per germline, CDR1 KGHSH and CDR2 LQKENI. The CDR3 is CASSPERQGSYTF. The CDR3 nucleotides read TGTGCCAGCTCACCCGAGAGACAGGGAAGCTACACCTTC.

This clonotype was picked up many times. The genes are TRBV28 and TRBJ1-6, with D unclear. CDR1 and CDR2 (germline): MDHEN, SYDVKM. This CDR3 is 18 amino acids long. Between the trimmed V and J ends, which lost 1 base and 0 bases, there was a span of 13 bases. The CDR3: CASSLSRFLSSYNSPLHF. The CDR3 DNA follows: TGTGCCAGCAGTTTATCCCGGTTTCTGAGCTCCTATAATTCACCCCTCCACTTT.

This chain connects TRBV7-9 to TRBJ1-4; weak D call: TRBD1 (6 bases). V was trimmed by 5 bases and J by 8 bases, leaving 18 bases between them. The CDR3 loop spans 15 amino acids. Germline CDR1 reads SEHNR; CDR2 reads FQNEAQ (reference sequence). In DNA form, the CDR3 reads TGTGCCAGCAGCCGAGAGGGGACACCGGAGGAAAAACTGTTTTTT. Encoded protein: CASSREGTPEEKLFF. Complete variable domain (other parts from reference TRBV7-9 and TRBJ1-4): DTGVSQNPRHKITKRGQNVTFRCDPISEHNRLYWYRQTLGQGPEFLTYFQNEAQLEKSRLLSDRFSAERPKGSFSTLEIQRTEQGDSAMYLCASSREGTPEEKLFFGSGTQLSVL.

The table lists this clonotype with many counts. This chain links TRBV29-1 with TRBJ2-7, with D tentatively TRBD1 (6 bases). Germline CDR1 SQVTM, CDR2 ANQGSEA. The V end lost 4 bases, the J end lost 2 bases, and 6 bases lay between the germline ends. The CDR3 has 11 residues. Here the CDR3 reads CSVGDTYEQYV. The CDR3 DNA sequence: TGCAGCGTTGGGGACACCTACGAGCAGTACGTC.

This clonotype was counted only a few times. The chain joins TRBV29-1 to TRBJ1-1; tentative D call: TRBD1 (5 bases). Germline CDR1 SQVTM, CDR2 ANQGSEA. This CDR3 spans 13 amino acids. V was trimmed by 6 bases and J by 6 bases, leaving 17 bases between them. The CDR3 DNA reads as TGCAGCGTCCCCCCCGGGGACGGCGCTGAAGCTTTCTTT. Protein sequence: CSVPPGDGAEAFF.

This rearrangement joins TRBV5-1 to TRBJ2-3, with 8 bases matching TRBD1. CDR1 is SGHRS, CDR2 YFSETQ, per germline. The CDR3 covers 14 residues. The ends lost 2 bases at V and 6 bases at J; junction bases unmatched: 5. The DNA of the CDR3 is TGCGCCAGCAGCTTCACATCAGGGGGCGATACGCAGTATTTT. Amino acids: CASSFTSGGDTQYF.

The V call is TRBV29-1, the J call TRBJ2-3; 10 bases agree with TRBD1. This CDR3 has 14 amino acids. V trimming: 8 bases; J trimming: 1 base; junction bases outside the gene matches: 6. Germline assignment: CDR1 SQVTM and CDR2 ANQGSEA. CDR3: CSTRQGARTDTQYF. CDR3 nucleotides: TGCAGCACCCGACAGGGGGCCCGCACAGATACGCAGTATTTT.

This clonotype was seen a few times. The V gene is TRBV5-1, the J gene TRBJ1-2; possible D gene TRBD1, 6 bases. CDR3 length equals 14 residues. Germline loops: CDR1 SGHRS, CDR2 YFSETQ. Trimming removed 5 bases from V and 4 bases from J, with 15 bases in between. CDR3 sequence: CASRPTGDPYGYTF. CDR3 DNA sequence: TGCGCCAGCAGACCGACAGGCGACCCCTATGGCTACACCTTC.

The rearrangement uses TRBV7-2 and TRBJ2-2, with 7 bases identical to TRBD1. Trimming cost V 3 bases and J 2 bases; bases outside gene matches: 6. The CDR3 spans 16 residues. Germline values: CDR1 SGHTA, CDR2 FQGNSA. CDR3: CASSFRDRPNTGELFF. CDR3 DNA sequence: TGTGCCAGCAGCTTCCGGGACAGACCAAACACCGGGGAGCTGTTTTTT. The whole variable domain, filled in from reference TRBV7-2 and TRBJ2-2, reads GAGVSQSPSNKVTEKGKDVELRCDPISGHTALYWYRQSLGQGLEFLIYFQGNSAPDKSGLPSDRFSAERTGGSVSTLTIQRTQQEDSAVYLCASSFRDRPNTGELFFGEGSRLTVL.

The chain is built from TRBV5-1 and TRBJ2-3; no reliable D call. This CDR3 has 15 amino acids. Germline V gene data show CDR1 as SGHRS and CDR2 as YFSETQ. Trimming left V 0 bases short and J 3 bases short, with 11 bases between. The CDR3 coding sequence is TGCGCCAGCAGCTTGGGTAAAAGGGTGACAGATACGCAGTATTTT. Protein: CASSLGKRVTDTQYF.

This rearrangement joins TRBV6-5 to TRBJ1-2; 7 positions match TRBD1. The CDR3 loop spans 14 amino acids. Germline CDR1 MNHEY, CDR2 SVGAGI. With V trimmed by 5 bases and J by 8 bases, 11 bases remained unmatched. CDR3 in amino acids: CASSEQGRSEGYTF. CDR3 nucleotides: TGTGCCAGCAGTGAACAGGGGCGGTCGGAAGGCTACACCTTC.

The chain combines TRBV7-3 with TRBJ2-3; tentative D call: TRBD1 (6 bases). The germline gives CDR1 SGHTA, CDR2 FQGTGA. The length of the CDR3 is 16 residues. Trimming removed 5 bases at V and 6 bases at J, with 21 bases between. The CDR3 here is CASSAMTPGAEDTQYF. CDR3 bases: TGTGCCAGCAGCGCCATGACCCCAGGGGCGGAGGATACGCAGTATTTT.

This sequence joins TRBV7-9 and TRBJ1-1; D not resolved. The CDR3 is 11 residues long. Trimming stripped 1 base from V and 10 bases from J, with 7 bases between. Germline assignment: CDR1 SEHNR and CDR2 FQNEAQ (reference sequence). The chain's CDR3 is CASSLGGGAFF. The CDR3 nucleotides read TGTGCCAGCAGCTTAGGAGGAGGAGCTTTCTTT.

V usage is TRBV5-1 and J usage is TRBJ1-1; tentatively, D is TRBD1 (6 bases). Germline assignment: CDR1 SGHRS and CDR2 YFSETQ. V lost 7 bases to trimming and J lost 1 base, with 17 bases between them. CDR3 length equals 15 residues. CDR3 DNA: TGCGCCAGCCGAATTGACGGACAGCCGAACACTGAAGCTTTCTTT. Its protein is CASRIDGQPNTEAFF.

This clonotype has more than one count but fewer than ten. The CDR3 is CASSTGTNSPLHF. The CDR3 DNA reads as TGTGCCAGCAGCACAGGGACTAACTCACCCCTCCACTTT. This chain uses TRBV9 with TRBJ1-6; tentative D call: TRBD1 (6 bases). V shed 4 bases and J shed 10 bases, with 12 bases lying between them. This CDR3 has 13 residues. The germline CDR1 and CDR2 sequences are SGDLS and YYNGEE. The full variable domain, rest sourced from reference TRBV9 and TRBJ1-6, is DSGVTQTPKHLITATGQRVTLRCSPRSGDLSVYWYQQSLDQGLQFLIQYYNGEERAKGNILERFSAQQFPDLHSELNLSSLELGDSALYFCASSTGTNSPLHFGNGTRLTVT.

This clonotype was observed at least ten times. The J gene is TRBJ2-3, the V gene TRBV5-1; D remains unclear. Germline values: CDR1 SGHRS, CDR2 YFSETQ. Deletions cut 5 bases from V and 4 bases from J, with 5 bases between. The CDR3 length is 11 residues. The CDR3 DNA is TGCGCCAGCAGATCGGCAGATACGCAGTATTTT. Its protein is CASRSADTQYF.

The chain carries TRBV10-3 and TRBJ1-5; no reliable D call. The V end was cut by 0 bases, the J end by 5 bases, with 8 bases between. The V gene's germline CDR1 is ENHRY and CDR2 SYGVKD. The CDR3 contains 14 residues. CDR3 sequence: CAISESVSDQPQHF. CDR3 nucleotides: TGTGCCATCAGTGAGTCGGTCTCAGATCAGCCCCAGCATTTT.

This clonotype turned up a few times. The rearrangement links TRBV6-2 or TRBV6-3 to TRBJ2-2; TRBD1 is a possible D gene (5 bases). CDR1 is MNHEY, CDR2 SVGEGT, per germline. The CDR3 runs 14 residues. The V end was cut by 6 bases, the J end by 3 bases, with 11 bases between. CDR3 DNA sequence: TGTGCCAGCAGCTGGGGCAGGGACACCGGGGAGCTGTTTTTT. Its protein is CASSWGRDTGELFF.

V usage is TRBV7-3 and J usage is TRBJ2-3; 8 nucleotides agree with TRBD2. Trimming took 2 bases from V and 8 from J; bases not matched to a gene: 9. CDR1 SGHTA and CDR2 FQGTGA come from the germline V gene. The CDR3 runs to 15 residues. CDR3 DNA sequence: TGTGCCAGCAGCTTACGGGGGGGCGCCGCTGGTACGCAGTATTTT. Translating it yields CASSLRGGAAGTQYF.

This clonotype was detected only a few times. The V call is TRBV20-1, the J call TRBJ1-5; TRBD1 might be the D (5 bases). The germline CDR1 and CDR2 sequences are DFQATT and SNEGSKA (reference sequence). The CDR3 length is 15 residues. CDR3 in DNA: TGCAGCTCCCAGTCCGGGGGAAGAGGCAATCAGCCCCAGCATTTT. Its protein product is CSSQSGGRGNQPQHF.

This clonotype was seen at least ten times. CDR3: CSASSLATSTDTQYF. CDR3 bases: TGCAGTGCCAGCAGCCTAGCGACAAGCACAGATACGCAGTATTTT. The chain couples TRBV20-1 to TRBJ2-3, with D possibly TRBD2 on 6 matching bases. Trimming left V 6 bases short and J 0 bases short, with 16 bases between. CDR1 and CDR2 (germline): DFQATT, SNEGSKA (reference sequence). CDR3 length equals 15 residues.

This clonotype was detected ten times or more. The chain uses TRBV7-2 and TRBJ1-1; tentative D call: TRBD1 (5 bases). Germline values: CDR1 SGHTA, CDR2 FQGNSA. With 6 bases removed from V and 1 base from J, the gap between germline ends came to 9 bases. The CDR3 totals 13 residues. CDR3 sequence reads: CASSSDRNTEAFF. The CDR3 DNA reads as TGTGCCAGCAGTTCCGACAGGAACACTGAAGCTTTCTTT.

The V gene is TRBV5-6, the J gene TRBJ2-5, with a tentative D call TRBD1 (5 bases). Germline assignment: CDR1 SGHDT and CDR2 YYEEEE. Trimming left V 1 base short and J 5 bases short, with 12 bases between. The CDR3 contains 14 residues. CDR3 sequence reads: CASSLYYQGETQYF. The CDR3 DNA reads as TGTGCCAGCAGCTTGTATTACCAGGGCGAGACCCAGTACTTC.

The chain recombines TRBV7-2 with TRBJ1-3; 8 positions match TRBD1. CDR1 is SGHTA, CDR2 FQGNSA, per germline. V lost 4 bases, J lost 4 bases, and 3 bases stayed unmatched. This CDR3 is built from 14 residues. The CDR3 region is CASSSRTGGNTIYF. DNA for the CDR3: TGTGCCAGCAGCTCTCGGACAGGGGGAAACACCATATATTTT.